These 31 T cell receptor beta chains share one sample of origin, sequenced in a study of OX40 agonist ivuxolimab in advanced cancers. Sequencing used immunoSEQ multiplex PCR; TCRdb keeps in-frame clones, though not all of them. The table records 60,000 or so clones, 65% to 85% of them present only once. Sequenced material: CD4+ or CD8+ T cells sorted from blood, taken in a trial of the OX40 agonist ivuxolimab. The receptors derive from an adult with an advanced solid tumor such as melanoma, head and neck, liver or kidney cancer.

V and J are TRBV18 and TRBJ2-2, with 7 positions matching TRBD1. The CDR3 covers 17 residues. The germline V gene has CDR1 KGHSH and CDR2 LQKENI. Unmatched junction bases numbered 12, after V lost 4 bases and J lost 4 bases. This CDR3 reads CASSLTTPGQTTGELFF. CDR3 DNA: TGTGCCAGCTCACTAACAACTCCGGGACAGACCACCGGGGAGCTGTTTTTT.

The sample holds a few counts of this clone. This chain joins TRBV19 and TRBJ2-6; no firm D call. This CDR3 spans 16 amino acids. The V end lost 3 bases, the J end lost 4 bases, and 13 bases lay between the germline ends. From germline, CDR1 is LNHDA and CDR2 SQIVND (reference sequence). In DNA form, the CDR3 reads TGTGCCAGTAGTATTTCAGGAACTACAGGGGCCAACGTCCTGACTTTC. Translated: CASSISGTTGANVLTF.

This chain uses TRBV29-1 with TRBJ1-1, with 11 bases aligning to TRBD1. V dropped 6 bases and J dropped 4; count of bases not matched to a gene: 7. Germline CDR1 reads SQVTM; CDR2 reads ANQGSEA. This CDR3 is built from 14 residues. The CDR3: CSVSTGTGGTEAFF. The CDR3 DNA reads as TGCAGCGTGTCTACCGGGACAGGGGGCACTGAAGCTTTCTTT.

CDR3 region: CASSLGIPTGSYGYTF. The DNA for the CDR3 is TGTGCCAGCAGCTTAGGGATTCCCACAGGGAGCTATGGCTACACCTTC. This chain joins TRBV7-8 and TRBJ1-2, with D possibly being TRBD1 (6 bases). The germline V and J ends were trimmed by 1 base and 4 bases, with 16 bases remaining between them. The CDR3 extends over 16 amino acids. Germline values: CDR1 SGHVS, CDR2 FQNEAQ.

V and J are TRBV28 and TRBJ1-5, with D tentatively TRBD1 (6 bases). Per germline, CDR1 MDHEN and CDR2 SYDVKM. Trimming pared 3 bases from V and 2 bases from J, leaving 11 bases between. This CDR3 region has 15 residues. CDR3 residues: CASSFGGDGNQPQHF. The DNA of the CDR3 is TGTGCCAGCAGTTTCGGGGGCGACGGCAATCAGCCCCAGCATTTT.

The rearrangement uses TRBV2 and TRBJ1-4; possibly TRBD1 for D (5 bases). V lost 4 bases and J lost 0, with 27 bases in between. This CDR3 has 21 residues. Germline loops: CDR1 SNHLY, CDR2 FYNNEI. The CDR3 spells CASSGGTVGSRFGATNEKLFF. The DNA of the CDR3 is TGTGCCAGCAGTGGGGGGACGGTAGGGTCAAGGTTTGGAGCAACTAATGAAAAACTGTTTTTT.

The chain carries TRBV10-3 and TRBJ2-5; TRBD1 is a possible D gene (6 bases). Germline V lookup: CDR1 ENHRY, CDR2 SYGVKD. This CDR3 has 12 residues. V was shortened by 11 bases and J by 3 bases, with 13 bases between the two germline ends. The CDR3, as DNA: TGTGCCGTCCGGGACAATAAAGAGACCCAGTACTTC. This translates into CAVRDNKETQYF.

The gene calls are TRBV28 and TRBJ1-3; no clear D gene. V was clipped by 3 bases and J by 0 bases, with 3 bases between them. The germline gives CDR1 MDHEN, CDR2 SYDVKM. This CDR3 spans 13 amino acids. DNA for the CDR3: TGTGCCAGCAGTTTCTTCTCTGGAAACACCATATATTTT. This encodes CASSFFSGNTIYF.

This clone has a single count. This chain joins TRBV29-1 and TRBJ1-2; D unresolved. The germline V gene encodes CDR1 SQVTM and CDR2 ANQGSEA. V shed 1 base and J shed 2 bases, with 8 bases lying between them. The CDR3 is 13 residues long. CDR3 sequence: CSVEADGNYGYTF. The CDR3 DNA reads as TGCAGCGTTGAAGCGGACGGCAACTATGGCTACACCTTC.

J is TRBJ2-5 and V is TRBV5-1; the D gene is possibly TRBD1 (5 bases). Trimming took off 7 bases at V and 0 bases at J, with 13 bases between the two ends. This CDR3 has 14 residues. The germline CDR1 and CDR2 sequences are SGHRS and YFSETQ. The chain's CDR3 is CASSWGGYQETQYF. The CDR3 DNA follows: TGCGCCAGCTCCTGGGGCGGCTACCAAGAGACCCAGTACTTC.

This chain's CDR3 is CASSQLATNEKLFF. The CDR3, as DNA: TGTGCCAGCAGCCAGCTTGCAACTAATGAAAAACTGTTTTTT. The chain carries TRBV5-5 and TRBJ1-4; D unclear. V dropped 4 bases and J dropped 0 bases, with 7 bases sitting between them. This CDR3 contains 14 residues. Germline CDR1 is SGHKS and CDR2 is YYEKEE (reference sequence). The whole variable domain, remainder taken from reference TRBV5-5 and TRBJ1-4, is DAGVTQSPTHLIKTRGQQVTLRCSPISGHKSVSWYQQVLGQGPQFIFQYYEKEERGRGNFPDRFSARQFPNYSSELNVNALLLGDSALYLCASSQLATNEKLFFGSGTQLSVL.

V and J are TRBV23-1 and TRBJ1-2; 7 nucleotides match TRBD1. TRBV23-1 qualifies as an ORF whose function is uncertain. V lost 0 bases and J lost 0; bases outside the gene matches: 4. This CDR3 contains 16 residues. The CDR3 region has the DNA TGCGCCAGCAGTCAATCGGGGACAGCAACTAACTATGGCTACACCTTC. Amino acid sequence: CASSQSGTATNYGYTF.

The chain links TRBV19 to TRBJ1-1, with D possibly being TRBD1 (5 bases). The CDR3 is 15 amino acids. CDR1 and CDR2 from the germline V gene are LNHDA and SQIVND (reference sequence). Deletions cut 6 bases from V and 3 bases from J, with 17 bases between. This CDR3 reads CASSPPGRGYTEAFF. The DNA of the CDR3 is TGTGCCAGTAGCCCGCCCGGAAGGGGCTACACTGAAGCTTTCTTT.

The chain has TRBV6-1 and TRBJ1-2, with TRBD1 matching over 7 bases. The ends lost 8 bases at V and 5 bases at J; junction bases unmatched: 11. Looked up from germline, CDR1 is MNHNS and CDR2 is SASEGT. CDR3 length equals 14 residues. CDR3 region: CASGTRGGDYGYTF. The CDR3 nucleotides read TGTGCCAGCGGGACGAGAGGGGGCGATTATGGCTACACCTTC.

This sequence joins TRBV9 and TRBJ2-3; no clear D. Germline assignment: CDR1 SGDLS and CDR2 YYNGEE. There are 16 residues in the CDR3. V dropped 0 bases and J dropped 1 base, with 12 bases sitting between them. The CDR3 here is CASSVGHVGRTDTQYF. For the CDR3, the DNA is TGTGCCAGCAGCGTAGGGCACGTAGGACGCACAGATACGCAGTATTTT.

The chain uses TRBV15 and TRBJ2-1; D not certain. The CDR3 extends over 13 amino acids. CDR1 LNHNV and CDR2 YYDKDF come from the germline V gene (reference sequence). Trimming pared 0 bases from V and 9 bases from J, leaving 9 bases between. The DNA of the CDR3 is TGTGCCACCAGCAGAGAGCGGCGGAGTGAGCAGTTCTTC. It specifies CATSRERRSEQFF.

The chain recombines TRBV9 with TRBJ2-1; 7 bases agree with TRBD1. J lost 9 bases, V lost 4 bases, and 16 bases had no gene match. CDR3 length equals 16 residues. CDR1 is SGDLS and CDR2 is YYNGEE in the germline V gene. The CDR3 loop reads CASSPSRGLSLGEQFF. CDR3 in DNA: TGTGCCAGCAGCCCCAGTAGGGGGCTTTCGTTGGGTGAGCAGTTCTTC.

The CDR3 DNA is TGCGCCAGCAGCCAAACGACAGGGTGGGACTATGGCTACACCTTC. It is translated as CASSQTTGWDYGYTF. The V gene is TRBV4-1, the J gene TRBJ1-2, with 7 positions matching TRBD1. This CDR3 is 15 amino acids long. With V trimmed by 2 bases and J by 3 bases, 6 bases remained unmatched. CDR1 and CDR2 (germline): MGHRA, YSYEKL.

This clone was recorded only once. The V gene is TRBV5-1, the J gene TRBJ1-1; 10 nucleotides align to TRBD1. The CDR3 is made up of 15 amino acids. The trim removed 6 bases at V and 4 bases at J, leaving 9 bases unmatched. CDR1 and CDR2 (germline): SGHRS, YFSETQ. The CDR3 protein is CASKTTGGFATEAFF. The CDR3, as DNA: TGCGCCAGCAAAACGACAGGGGGCTTCGCCACTGAAGCTTTCTTT.

V is TRBV4-2 and J is TRBJ2-5; either TRBD1 or TRBD2 may supply D (6 bases each). The ends were cut back, 1 base at V and 5 bases at J, with 11 bases in the middle. The CDR3 totals 14 residues. CDR1 is LGHNA, CDR2 YNFKEQ, per germline. The chain's CDR3 is CASSQVGGMETQYF. As DNA, the CDR3 is TGTGCCAGCAGCCAAGTAGGGGGGATGGAGACCCAGTACTTC.

The chain carries TRBV29-1 and TRBJ2-2, with TRBD1 as a possible D gene (6 bases). CDR1 and CDR2 (germline): SQVTM, ANQGSEA. Trimming took 3 bases from V and 3 from J, leaving 11 bases between them. CDR3 length: 14 amino acids. Here the CDR3 reads CSVEAGDHTGELFF. The CDR3 DNA follows: TGCAGCGTTGAGGCAGGGGACCACACCGGGGAGCTGTTTTTT.

This clone was seen more than once but under ten times. V is TRBV19 and J is TRBJ2-2, with unresolved D. CDR1 LNHDA and CDR2 SQIVND come from the germline V gene (reference sequence). The germline V and J ends were trimmed by 4 bases and 5 bases, with 11 bases remaining between them. The CDR3 sequence is 14 residues long. CDR3 loop: CASSTYQDTGELFF. The DNA for the CDR3 is TGTGCCAGTAGTACCTACCAGGATACCGGGGAGCTGTTTTTT.

The rearrangement uses TRBV9 and TRBJ2-1; 9 bases line up with TRBD2. The CDR3 loop spans 14 amino acids. Germline assignment: CDR1 SGDLS and CDR2 YYNGEE. V gave up 2 bases and J gave up 5 bases; unmatched junction bases: 2. The CDR3 nucleotides read TGTGCCAGCAGCGTCCGGACTAGCGACAATGAGCAGTTCTTC. Translated: CASSVRTSDNEQFF.

This chain connects TRBV29-1 to TRBJ2-7, with TRBD1 as a possible D gene (5 bases). The CDR3 length is 13 residues. Germline V gene lookup returns CDR1 SQVTM and CDR2 ANQGSEA. Between the trimmed V and J ends, which lost 1 base and 3 bases, there was a span of 10 bases. In DNA form, the CDR3 reads TGCAGCGTTGAAGGGCAGGGTCGCTACGAGCAGTACTTC. Encoded protein: CSVEGQGRYEQYF.

This clone was detected once. Written as DNA, the CDR3 is TGTGCCAGCAGTTTAGGGGGAAATGAGCAGTTCTTC. Translated: CASSLGGNEQFF. The chain uses TRBV4-2 and TRBJ2-1, with TRBD1 as a possible D gene (6 bases). Germline V gene sequence: CDR1 LGHNA, CDR2 YNFKEQ. The CDR3 totals 12 residues. V lost 6 bases to trimming and J lost 7 bases, with 10 bases between them.

V is TRBV2 and J is TRBJ2-1; 8 nucleotides align to TRBD2. CDR1 and CDR2 (germline): SNHLY, FYNNEI. The CDR3 loop spans 16 amino acids. J was trimmed by 8 bases and V by 3 bases; bases with no gene match: 12. CDR3 bases: TGTGCCAGCAGTGAGAGTATGAGACTAGCGAGTGATGAGCAGTTCTTC. Protein: CASSESMRLASDEQFF.

This CDR3 is CASSQVPGENYGYTF. The CDR3 region has the DNA TGCGCCAGCAGCCAAGTTCCAGGAGAAAACTATGGCTACACCTTC. The chain links TRBV4-1 to TRBJ1-2; D not resolved. Germline V gene lookup returns CDR1 MGHRA and CDR2 YSYEKL. V was pared by 1 base and J by 2 bases, with 11 bases between. This CDR3 has 15 residues.

The genes are TRBV2 and TRBJ2-1, with 7 bases fitting TRBD2. Germline trimming cut 0 bases from V and 6 bases from J; bases unmatched to any gene: 11. This CDR3 contains 17 residues. Germline lookup yields CDR1 SNHLY and CDR2 FYNNEI. CDR3 residues: CASSEAPGAGKSNEQFF. The CDR3 DNA follows: TGTGCCAGCAGTGAAGCCCCAGGAGCGGGGAAAAGCAATGAGCAGTTCTTC.

The rearrangement uses TRBV4-1 and TRBJ1-1; D is perhaps TRBD1 (6 bases). The germline V and J ends were trimmed by 4 bases and 0 bases, with 12 bases remaining between them. Germline CDR1 is MGHRA and CDR2 is YSYEKL. This CDR3 has 15 amino acids. CDR3 sequence reads: CASSLGQQMNTEAFF. Written as DNA, the CDR3 is TGCGCCAGCAGCCTCGGACAGCAAATGAACACTGAAGCTTTCTTT.

The genes are TRBV5-4 and TRBJ2-5; 8 bases agree with TRBD2. The length of the CDR3 is 15 residues. The V gene end was trimmed by 4 bases and the J gene end by 2 bases; junction bases not matched to a gene: 7. CDR1 SGHNT and CDR2 YYREEE come from the germline V gene (reference sequence). The CDR3 reads CASSPREREQETQYF. The CDR3 region has the DNA TGTGCCAGCAGCCCCCGTGAGCGGGAGCAAGAGACCCAGTACTTC.

The CDR3 DNA follows: TGTGCCAGCAGCCCCCCCAGCGACGGGTATGAAAAACTGTTTTTT. Protein sequence: CASSPPSDGYEKLFF. This sequence joins TRBV7-9 and TRBJ1-4, with D unclear. V lost 5 bases to trimming and J lost 6 bases, with 16 bases between them. The CDR3 is made up of 15 amino acids. Germline CDR1 is SEHNR and CDR2 is FQNEAQ (reference sequence). The whole variable domain, filled in from reference TRBV7-9 and TRBJ1-4, reads DTGVSQNPRHKITKRGQNVTFRCDPISEHNRLYWYRQTLGQGPEFLTYFQNEAQLEKSRLLSDRFSAERPKGSFSTLEIQRTEQGDSAMYLCASSPPSDGYEKLFFGSGTQLSVL.